The source of this T cell receptor (delta chain) is a study of gamma-delta T cells after stem cell transplantation. TCRdb re-called the RT-PCR reads with CATT. Here the sample spans 1,300 or so delta-chain clones, less than 30% being singletons. This CDR3 contains 22 residues. J gave up 1 base and V 1 base, and 22 bases lay outside the gene matches. Germline values: CDR1 GEAIGNYY, CDR2 EKD. In its sample, this clone is medium-sized (0.01 to 0.1%). The chain has TRDV2 and TRDJ1; 11 bases agree with TRDD3. The sequenced sample was gamma-delta T cells. The clonotype comes from a human donor. It is not recorded whose cells these are; they may come from a transplant donor. The CDR3 is CACDTINPGRGGGYARTDKLIF. Written as DNA, the CDR3 is TGTGCCTGTGACACGATAAACCCAGGTCGGGGTGGGGGATACGCCCGCACCGATAAACTCATCTTT.